This record covers a single T cell receptor beta chain. Antigen specificity is unknown. The data belong to a study of glioma-infiltrating T cells. Whole-study findings and limits: Gliomas, especially low-grade, showed above-expected tissue-blood divergence; non-neoplastic patients showed below.

The CDR3 is made up of 16 amino acids. With V trimmed by 0 bases and J by 4 bases, 8 bases remained unmatched. Germline V CDR1 and CDR2: SGHDN, FVKESK. TCR alpha and beta CDR3 regions were amplified from RNA using iRepertoire nested multiplex PCR. One entry per CDR3 protein results from TCRdb running MiXCR on the multiplex PCR reads. The table lists under 200,000 distinct CDR3 sequences, around 40% of them singletons, with 4% to 6.5% in the top ten. The sequenced material came from glioma tissue, nonneoplastic brain tissue, or PBMCs (not recorded which). V usage is TRBV14 and J usage is TRBJ2-5; 7 bases map to TRBD2. The clonotype was recovered from a human donor with low-grade glioma or glioblastoma, undergoing nonglioma brain surgery, or in good health (not recorded which). The CDR3: CASSQESGRGRETQYF. The CDR3 nucleotides are TGTGCCAGCAGCCAAGAGTCGGGGAGGGGCAGAGAGACCCAGTACTTC.